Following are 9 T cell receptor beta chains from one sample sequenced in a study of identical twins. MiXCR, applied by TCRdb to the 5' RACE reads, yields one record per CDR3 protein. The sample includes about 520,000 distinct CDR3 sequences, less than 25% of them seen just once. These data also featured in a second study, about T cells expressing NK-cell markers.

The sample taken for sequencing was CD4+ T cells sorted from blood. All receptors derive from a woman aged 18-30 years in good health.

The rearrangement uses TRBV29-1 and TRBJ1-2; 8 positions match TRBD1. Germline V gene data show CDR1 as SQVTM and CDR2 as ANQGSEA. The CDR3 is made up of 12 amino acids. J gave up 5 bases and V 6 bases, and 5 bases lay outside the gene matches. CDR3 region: CSVGRTGYGYTF. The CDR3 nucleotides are TGCAGCGTCGGTAGGACAGGGTATGGCTACACCTTC.

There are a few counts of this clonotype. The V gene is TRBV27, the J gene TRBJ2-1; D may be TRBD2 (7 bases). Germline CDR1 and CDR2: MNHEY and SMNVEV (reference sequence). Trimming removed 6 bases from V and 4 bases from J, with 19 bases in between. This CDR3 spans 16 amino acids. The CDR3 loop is CASRGRVAGAYNEQFF. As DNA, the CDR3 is TGTGCCAGCAGGGGACGTGTGGCGGGGGCATACAATGAGCAGTTCTTC.

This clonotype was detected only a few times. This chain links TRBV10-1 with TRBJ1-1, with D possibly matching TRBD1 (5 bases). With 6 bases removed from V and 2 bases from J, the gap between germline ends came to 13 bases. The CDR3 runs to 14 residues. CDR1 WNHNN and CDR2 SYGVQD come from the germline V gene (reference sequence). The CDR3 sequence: CASRGDGRNTEAFF. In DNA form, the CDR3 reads TGCGCCAGCAGAGGGGACGGAAGAAACACTGAAGCTTTCTTT.

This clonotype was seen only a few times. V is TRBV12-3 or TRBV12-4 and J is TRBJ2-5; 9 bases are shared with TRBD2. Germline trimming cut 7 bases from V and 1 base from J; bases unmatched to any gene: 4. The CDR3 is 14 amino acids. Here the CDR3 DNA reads TGTGCCAGCATCCTGACTAGCGGCCAAGAGACCCAGTACTTC. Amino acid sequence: CASILTSGQETQYF.

This CDR3 reads CASSAVAGGSYNEQFF. CDR3 nucleotide sequence: TGCGCCAGCAGCGCAGTTGCGGGGGGGAGTTACAATGAGCAGTTCTTC. The chain has TRBV5-1 and TRBJ2-1, with 9 bases matching TRBD2. V was clipped by 4 bases and J by 4 bases; unmatched bases: 9. This CDR3 has 16 amino acids. Germline V gives CDR1 SGHRS, CDR2 YFSETQ.

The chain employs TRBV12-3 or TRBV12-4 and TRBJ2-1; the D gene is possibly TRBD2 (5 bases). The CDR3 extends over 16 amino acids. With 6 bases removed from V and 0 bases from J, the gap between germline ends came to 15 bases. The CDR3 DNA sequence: TGTGCCAGCAGCCAAGGAGCGGCTTTCTCCTACAATGAGCAGTTCTTC. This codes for CASSQGAAFSYNEQFF.

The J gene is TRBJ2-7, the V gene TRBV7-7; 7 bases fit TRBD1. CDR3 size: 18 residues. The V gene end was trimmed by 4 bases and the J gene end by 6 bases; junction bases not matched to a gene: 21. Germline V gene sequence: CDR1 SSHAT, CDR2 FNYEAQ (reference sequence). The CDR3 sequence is CASSSLPSTGVGVTEQYF. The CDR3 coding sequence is TGTGCCAGCAGCTCTCTCCCCAGTACAGGGGTTGGAGTTACCGAGCAGTACTTC.

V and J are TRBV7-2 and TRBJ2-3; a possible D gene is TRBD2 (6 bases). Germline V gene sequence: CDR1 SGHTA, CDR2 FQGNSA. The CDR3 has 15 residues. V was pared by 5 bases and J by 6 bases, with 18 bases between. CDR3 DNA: TGTGCCAGCAGCCCCCGGGGTAGCGGTACGGATACGCAGTATTTT. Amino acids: CASSPRGSGTDTQYF.

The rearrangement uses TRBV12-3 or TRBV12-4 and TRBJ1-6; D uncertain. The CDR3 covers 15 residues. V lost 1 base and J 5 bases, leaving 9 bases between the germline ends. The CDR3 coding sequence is TGTGCCAGCAGTTTAGATGGCGGGGATAATTCACCCCTCCACTTT. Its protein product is CASSLDGGDNSPLHF.